The 15 T cell receptor beta chains below all came from one sample that was sequenced in a study of cytomegalovirus exposure and HLA in healthy donors. Primers: 60 Vbeta forward and 13 Jbeta reverse. Produced via immunoSEQ multiplex PCR; TCRdb's table is partial and in-frame only. The sample has 70,000 to 95,000 clones, 75% to 85% seen once. Sequenced sample: PBMCs. The receptors shown here come from a man between 18 and 35 years old in good health and CMV-seronegative.

The genes are TRBV7-8 and TRBJ1-3, with D maybe TRBD1 (6 bases). V was clipped by 5 bases and J by 3 bases, with 14 bases between them. Germline lookup yields CDR1 SGHVS and CDR2 FQNEAQ. This CDR3 is built from 15 residues. DNA of the CDR3: TGTGCCAGCAGCCCATCCAGGGGATATGGAAACACCATATATTTT. It encodes CASSPSRGYGNTIYF.

CDR3 loop: CASSLRTVVSSEQYF. Written as DNA, the CDR3 is TGTGCCAGCAGTCTACGGACAGTGGTATCATCCGAGCAGTACTTC. This chain uses TRBV7-9 with TRBJ2-7; tentative D call: TRBD1 (6 bases). Germline-derived CDR1 and CDR2 are SEHNR and FQNEAQ (reference sequence). The CDR3 totals 15 residues. Trimming took 6 bases from V and 6 from J, leaving 21 bases between them.

The chain employs TRBV5-1 and TRBJ2-7; D not resolved. The CDR3 has 12 amino acids. With 4 bases removed from V and 3 bases from J, the gap between germline ends came to 8 bases. Germline loops: CDR1 SGHRS, CDR2 YFSETQ. The chain's CDR3 is CASSLNSYEQYF. The CDR3 bases are TGCGCCAGCAGCCTGAACAGCTACGAGCAGTACTTC. The full variable domain, with the rest looked up from reference TRBV5-1 and TRBJ2-7, is KAGVTQTPRYLIKTRGQQVTLSCSPISGHRSVSWYQQTPGQGLQFLFEYFSETQRNKGNFPGRFSGRQFSNSRSEMNVSTLELGDSALYLCASSLNSYEQYFGPGTRLTVT.

The chain uses TRBV2 and TRBJ1-1; D might be TRBD1 (6 bases). CDR1 is SNHLY and CDR2 is FYNNEI in the germline V gene. The CDR3 has 13 residues. V lost 6 bases, J lost 0 bases, and 8 bases lay in between. CDR3: CASSGQMNTEAFF. The DNA for the CDR3 is TGTGCCAGCAGCGGACAGATGAACACTGAAGCTTTCTTT.

This chain connects TRBV15 to TRBJ2-2; TRBD2 agrees at 8 bases. The CDR3 is made up of 14 amino acids. Germline V gene lookup returns CDR1 LNHNV and CDR2 YYDKDF (reference sequence). The J segment lost 7 bases and the V segment lost 5 bases, leaving 6 bases of the junction unmatched. The CDR3 spells CATSLGGAVGELFF. DNA of the CDR3: TGTGCCACCAGCCTCGGGGGGGCCGTCGGGGAGCTGTTTTTT.

The chain joins TRBV11-2 to TRBJ1-6; the match to TRBD1 covers 7 bases. The trim removed 5 bases at V and 10 bases at J, leaving 17 bases unmatched. This CDR3 is built from 17 residues. Germline V gene data show CDR1 as SGHAT and CDR2 as FQNNGV. CDR3 sequence: CASSHQGTTGVGSPLHF. DNA of the CDR3: TGTGCCAGCAGCCATCAGGGTACTACAGGGGTGGGATCACCCCTCCACTTT.

This clone has a single count. One junction end disagrees with the germline gene, perhaps due to a read error. V gene TRBV9 combines with J gene TRBJ2-2, with D tentatively TRBD2 (5 bases). CDR1 is SGDLS, CDR2 YYNGEE, per germline. This CDR3 region has 12 residues. The CDR3 reads CASSHTSGELFF. As DNA, the CDR3 is TGTGCCAGTTCTCATACGTCCGGGGAGCTGTTTTTC.

The chain is built from TRBV5-8 and TRBJ1-1, with D possibly TRBD1 on 6 matching bases. The V and J ends lost 3 bases and 10 bases respectively, with 19 bases between them. Germline V gives CDR1 SGHTS, CDR2 YDEGEE. The CDR3 is 14 amino acids. In nucleotides, the CDR3 is TGTGCCAGCAGCTACGGACGCTCCCAAGGGGGAGCTTTCTTT. This codes for CASSYGRSQGGAFF.

The rearrangement links TRBV6-5 to TRBJ2-7; D remains ambiguous. Germline V gene sequence: CDR1 MNHEY, CDR2 SVGAGI. V was pared by 1 base and J by 6 bases, with 13 bases between. The length of the CDR3 is 14 residues. CDR3 residues: CASSYLMGPGEQYF. The CDR3 DNA follows: TGTGCCAGCAGTTACTTAATGGGTCCGGGCGAGCAGTACTTC.

The genes are TRBV15 and TRBJ2-3, with 13 bases matching TRBD2. Germline lookup yields CDR1 LNHNV and CDR2 YYDKDF (reference sequence). The V gene end was trimmed by 3 bases and the J gene end by 5 bases; junction bases not matched to a gene: 5. The CDR3 totals 16 residues. The CDR3 bases are TGTGCCACCAGCAGGACGACTAGCGGGGGGATAGATACGCAGTATTTT. It translates to CATSRTTSGGIDTQYF. The variable domain in full, completed from reference TRBV15 and TRBJ2-3, reads DAMVIQNPRYQVTQFGKPVTLSCSQTLNHNVMYWYQQKSSQAPKLLFHYYDKDFNNEADTPDNFQSRRPNTSFCFLDIRSPGLGDTAMYLCATSRTTSGGIDTQYFGPGTRLTVL.

The chain joins TRBV5-4 to TRBJ1-2; 8 nucleotides agree with TRBD1. The CDR3 has 14 amino acids. V was clipped by 3 bases and J by 5 bases; unmatched bases: 6. Per the germline V gene, CDR1 is SGHNT and CDR2 is YYREEE (reference sequence). The CDR3, as DNA: TGTGCCAGCAGCTCACAGGGGGTTGGATATGGCTACACCTTC. Its protein is CASSSQGVGYGYTF.

CDR3 sequence (DNA): TGTGCCAGCTCCCGAAGGGACAGCGCCGGGGAGCTGTTTTTT. It encodes CASSRRDSAGELFF. The V and J genes are TRBV18 and TRBJ2-2; 7 bases match TRBD1. Germline CDR1 and CDR2: KGHSH and LQKENI. The CDR3 consists of 14 residues. V lost 6 bases to trimming and J lost 6 bases; unmatched junction nucleotides: 7.

This chain connects TRBV19 to TRBJ1-5; 9 bases line up with TRBD1. After removal of 4 bases from V and 0 bases from J, the junction contained 4 bases not matched to a gene. Germline V gene data show CDR1 as LNHDA and CDR2 as SQIVND (reference sequence). The CDR3 sequence is 16 residues long. Written as DNA, the CDR3 is TGTGCCAGTAGTACCCCGGGACAGGGTAGCAATCAGCCCCAGCATTTT. Protein sequence: CASSTPGQGSNQPQHF. Full variable domain (rest looked up from reference TRBV19 and TRBJ1-5): DGGITQSPKYLFRKEGQNVTLSCEQNLNHDAMYWYRQDPGQGLRLIYYSQIVNDFQKGDIAEGYSVSREKKESFPLTVTSAQKNPTAFYLCASSTPGQGSNQPQHFGDGTRLSIL.

V usage is TRBV13 and J usage is TRBJ1-2; D might be TRBD1 (6 bases). The CDR3 consists of 15 residues. V was pared by 4 bases and J by 1 base, with 13 bases between. CDR1 is PRHDT, CDR2 FYEKMQ, per germline (reference sequence). The DNA for the CDR3 is TGTGCCAGCAGCTCTGGGACGGACAGTAACTATGGCTACACCTTC. It codes for CASSSGTDSNYGYTF.

The rearrangement joins TRBV2 to TRBJ1-4; 9 nucleotides match TRBD1. The CDR3 sequence is 15 residues long. The germline V gene has CDR1 SNHLY and CDR2 FYNNEI. Germline trimming cut 6 bases from V and 5 bases from J; bases unmatched to any gene: 7. CDR3: CASRPRTGENEKLFF. The CDR3 nucleotides are TGTGCCAGCAGACCAAGGACAGGGGAGAATGAAAAACTGTTTTTT.